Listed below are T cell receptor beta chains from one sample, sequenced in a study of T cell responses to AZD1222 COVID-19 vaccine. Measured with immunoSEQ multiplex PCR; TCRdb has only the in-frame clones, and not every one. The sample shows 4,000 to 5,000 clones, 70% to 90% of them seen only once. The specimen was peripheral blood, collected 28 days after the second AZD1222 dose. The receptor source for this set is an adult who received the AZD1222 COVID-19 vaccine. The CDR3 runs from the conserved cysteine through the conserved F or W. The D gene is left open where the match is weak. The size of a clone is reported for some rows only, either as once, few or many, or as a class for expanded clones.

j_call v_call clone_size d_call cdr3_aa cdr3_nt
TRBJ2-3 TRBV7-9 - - CASSLETGEADTQYF TGTGCCAGCAGCTTAGAGACGGGAGAGGCTGATACGCAGTATTTT
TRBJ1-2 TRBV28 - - CASKFDPKRKEGYTF TGTGCCAGCAAGTTCGACCCCAAGCGGAAGGAAGGCTACACCTTC
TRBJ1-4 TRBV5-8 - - CASRLRATNEKLFF TGTGCCAGCAGGCTCCGGGCAACTAATGAAAAACTGTTTTTT
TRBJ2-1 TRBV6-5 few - CASSYDRGNEQFF TGTGCCAGCAGTTACGATCGGGGGAATGAGCAGTTCTTC
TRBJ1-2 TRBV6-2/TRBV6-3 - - CASSYLGQFNYGYTF TGTGCCAGCAGTTACTTGGGCCAATTTAACTATGGCTACACCTTC
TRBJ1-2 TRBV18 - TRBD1 CASSPLGQARANYGYTF TGTGCCAGCTCACCCTTGGGACAGGCGAGAGCTAACTATGGCTACACCTTC
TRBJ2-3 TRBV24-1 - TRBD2 CATSDTRGGRDTQYF TGTGCCACCAGTGATACGCGGGGGGGCCGGGATACGCAGTATTTT
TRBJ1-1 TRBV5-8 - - CASSLVPRVTEAFF TGTGCCAGCAGCTTGGTTCCGAGGGTGACTGAAGCTTTCTTT
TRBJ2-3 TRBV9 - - CASSVAGKDTQYF TGTGCCAGCAGCGTAGCTGGTAAAGATACGCAGTATTTT
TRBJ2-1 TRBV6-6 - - CASIQPLYNEQFF TGTGCCAGCATCCAACCCCTCTACAATGAGCAGTTCTTC
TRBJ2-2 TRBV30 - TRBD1 CAWATGTNTGELFF TGTGCCTGGGCGACAGGGACGAACACCGGGGAGCTGTTTTTT
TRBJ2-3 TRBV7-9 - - CASSSTRSQYF TGTGCCAGCAGCTCGACTAGGTCGCAGTATTTT
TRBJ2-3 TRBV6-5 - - CASSLRASTDTQYF TGTGCCAGCAGCCTTCGGGCCAGCACAGATACGCAGTATTTT
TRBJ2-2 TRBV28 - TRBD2 CASSLMSGRAAGELFF TGTGCCAGCAGCCTTATGAGCGGGAGGGCCGCCGGGGAGCTGTTTTTT
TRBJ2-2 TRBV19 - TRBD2 CASRTSGINTGELFF TGTGCCAGTCGTACTAGCGGGATTAACACCGGGGAGCTGTTTTTT
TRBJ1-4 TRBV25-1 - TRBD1 CASSAQGGGNEKLFF TGTGCCAGCAGTGCCCAGGGGGGGGGTAATGAAAAACTGTTTTTT
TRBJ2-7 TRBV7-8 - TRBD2 CASSSAGGDYEQYF TGTGCCAGCAGCTCAGCGGGGGGAGATTACGAGCAGTACTTC
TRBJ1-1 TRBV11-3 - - CASSLTQNTEAFF TGTGCCAGCAGCTTAACCCAGAACACTGAAGCTTTCTTT
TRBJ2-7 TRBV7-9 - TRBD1 CASSLGGTGGYEQYF TGTGCCAGCAGCTTAGGGGGAACAGGGGGCTACGAGCAGTACTTC
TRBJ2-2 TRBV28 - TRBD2 CASSGTPRTGELFF TGTGCCAGTAGCGGGACCCCGCGGACCGGGGAGCTGTTTTTT
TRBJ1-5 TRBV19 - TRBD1 CASSEGQGDQPQHF TGTGCCAGTAGTGAGGGACAGGGTGATCAGCCCCAGCATTTT
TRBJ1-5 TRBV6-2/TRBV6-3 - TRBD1 CASSPKTGVDNQPQHF TGTGCCAGCAGCCCGAAGACAGGGGTGGACAATCAGCCCCAGCATTTT
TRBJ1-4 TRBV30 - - CAWSRGTLKEKLFF TGTGCCTGGAGTCGAGGGACGTTGAAGGAAAAACTGTTTTTT
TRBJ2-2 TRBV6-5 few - CASSPQGTGELFF TGTGCCAGCAGTCCTCAGGGCACCGGGGAGCTGTTTTTT
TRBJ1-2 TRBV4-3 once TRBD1 CASSQAGTANYGYTF TGCGCCAGCAGCCAAGCCGGGACAGCTAACTATGGCTACACCTTC
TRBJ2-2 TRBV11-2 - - CASSSLKGPTGELFF TGTGCCAGCAGCTCCCTAAAGGGACCCACCGGGGAGCTGTTTTTT
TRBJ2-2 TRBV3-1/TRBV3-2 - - CASSRLTGGATGELFF TGTGCCAGCAGCCGCCTAACTGGGGGCGCAACCGGGGAGCTGTTTTTT
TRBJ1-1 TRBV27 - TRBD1 CASSSGGRNTEAFF TGTGCCAGCAGTTCAGGGGGAAGGAACACTGAAGCTTTCTTT
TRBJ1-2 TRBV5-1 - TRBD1 CASSLAGQDYGYTF TGCGCCAGCAGCTTGGCCGGACAGGACTATGGCTACACCTTC
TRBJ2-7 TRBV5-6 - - CASSYLVRRGRPGEQYF TGTGCCAGCAGCTACCTCGTCAGGCGAGGACGTCCGGGAGAGCAGTACTTC
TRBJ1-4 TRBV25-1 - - CASSGDGGYEKLFF TGTGCCAGCAGTGGGGACGGAGGTTATGAAAAACTGTTTTTT
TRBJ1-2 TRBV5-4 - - CASSLGGAGYGYTF TGTGCCAGCAGCTTGGGCGGGGCGGGATATGGCTACACCTTC
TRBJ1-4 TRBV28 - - CASSPSGGRREKLFF TGTGCCAGCAGTCCCTCCGGGGGGAGGAGGGAAAAACTGTTTTTT
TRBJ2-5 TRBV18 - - CASSPVRGQETQYF TGTGCCAGCTCACCAGTCAGGGGCCAAGAGACCCAGTACTTC
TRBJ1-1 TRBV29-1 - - CSVRWGLNTEAFF TGCAGCGTCCGGTGGGGTCTTAACACTGAAGCTTTCTTT
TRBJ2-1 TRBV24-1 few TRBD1 CATSDLVRQGAGEQFF TGTGCCACCAGTGATTTGGTGAGACAGGGGGCGGGTGAGCAGTTCTTC